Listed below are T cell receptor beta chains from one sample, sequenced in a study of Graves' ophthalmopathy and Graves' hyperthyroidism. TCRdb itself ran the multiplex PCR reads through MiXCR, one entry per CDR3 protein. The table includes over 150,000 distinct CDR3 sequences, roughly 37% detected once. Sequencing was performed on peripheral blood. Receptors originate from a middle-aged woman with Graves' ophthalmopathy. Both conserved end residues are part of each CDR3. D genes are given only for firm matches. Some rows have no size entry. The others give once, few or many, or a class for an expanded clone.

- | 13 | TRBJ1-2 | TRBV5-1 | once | TGCGCCAGCAGCATGGACAGCCCCTATGGCTACACCTTC | CASSMDSPYGYTF
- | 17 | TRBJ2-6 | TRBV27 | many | TGTGCCAGCAGTTTATCTTGGGGACCGGTTGGGGCCAACGTCCTGACTTTC | CASSLSWGPVGANVLTF
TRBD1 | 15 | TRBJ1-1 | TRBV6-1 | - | TGTGCCAGCAGTATCCGGACAGGTCTGGGCACTGAAGCTTTCTTT | CASSIRTGLGTEAFF
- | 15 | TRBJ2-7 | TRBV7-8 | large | TGTGCCAGCAGCTTAGGTAGTTCTTTCAACTACGAGCAGTACTTC | CASSLGSSFNYEQYF
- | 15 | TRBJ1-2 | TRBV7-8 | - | TGTGCCAGCAGCTTAGAGGCACAGTTCCACTATGGCTACACCTTC | CASSLEAQFHYGYTF
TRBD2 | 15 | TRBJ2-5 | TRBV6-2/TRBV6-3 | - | TGTGCCAGCAGAGGACTAGCGGGGGGGAAGGAGACCCAGTACTTC | CASRGLAGGKETQYF
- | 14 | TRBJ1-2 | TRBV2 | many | TGTGCCAGCAGTGGTCAAGTTTGGGGAAGAGGCTACACCTTC | CASSGQVWGRGYTF
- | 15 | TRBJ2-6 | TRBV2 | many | TGTGCCAGCAGTTACACCACCTCTGGGGCCAACGTCCTGACTTTC | CASSYTTSGANVLTF
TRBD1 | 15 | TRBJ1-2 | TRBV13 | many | TGTGCCAGCAGCTTAGATCCAGGGGGCAACTATGGCTACACCTTC | CASSLDPGGNYGYTF
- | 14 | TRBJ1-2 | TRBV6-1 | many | TGTGCCAGCAGTGTAGGAGGGGTTGTCTATGGCTACACCTTC | CASSVGGVVYGYTF
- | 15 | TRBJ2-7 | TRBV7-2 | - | TGTGCCAGCAGCTTAGGACAGGCCAACTCCTACGAGCAGTACTTC | CASSLGQANSYEQYF
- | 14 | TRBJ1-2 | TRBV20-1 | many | TGCAGTGCTAGAGCCAGGGGTAGCGGCGGTGGCTACACCTTC | CSARARGSGGGYTF
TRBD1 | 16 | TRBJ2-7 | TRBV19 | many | TGTGCCAGTTATATAAGAACGGACAGGGAGACCTACGAGCAGTACTTC | CASYIRTDRETYEQYF
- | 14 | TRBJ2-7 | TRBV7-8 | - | TGTGCCAGCAGCCCTGCGGAGAGCTCCTACGAGCAGTACTTC | CASSPAESSYEQYF
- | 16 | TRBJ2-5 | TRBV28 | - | TGTGCCAGCAGTCACATCCTGGGTTTGGGCCAAGAGACCCAGTACTTC | CASSHILGLGQETQYF
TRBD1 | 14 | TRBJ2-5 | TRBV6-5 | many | TGTGCCAGCAGTCCACACAGGGGCGTAAAGACCCAGTACTTC | CASSPHRGVKTQYF
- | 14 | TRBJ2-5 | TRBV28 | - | TGTGCCAGCAGTTTATATGAGGGGCTAGAGACCCAGTACTTC | CASSLYEGLETQYF
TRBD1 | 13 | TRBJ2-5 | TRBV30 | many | TGTGCCTGGAGTCTTAGGGGGCCAGAGACCCAGTACTTC | CAWSLRGPETQYF
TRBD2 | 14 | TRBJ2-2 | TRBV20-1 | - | TGCAGTGCTAGTCGCCTAGCGGGAGCCGGGGAGCTGTTTTTT | CSASRLAGAGELFF
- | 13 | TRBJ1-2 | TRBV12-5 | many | TGTGCTAGTGGTTTGGAGATGTTGGGTGGCTACACCTTC | CASGLEMLGGYTF
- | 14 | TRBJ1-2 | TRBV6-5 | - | TGTGCCAGCAGTTCTCGGCAGGGGAAGACTGGCTACACCTTC | CASSSRQGKTGYTF
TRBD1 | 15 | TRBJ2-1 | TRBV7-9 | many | TGTGCCAGCAGCTTAGAGAGGACAGGGGTGAATGAGCAGTTCTTC | CASSLERTGVNEQFF
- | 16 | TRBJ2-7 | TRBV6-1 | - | TGTGCCAGCTCACCACGGACGCAGAGGGGATTGGCCGAGCAGTACTTC | CASSPRTQRGLAEQYF
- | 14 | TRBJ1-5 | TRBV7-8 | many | TGTGCCAGCAGACCCCGGGACCGCAATCAGCCCCAGCATTTT | CASRPRDRNQPQHF
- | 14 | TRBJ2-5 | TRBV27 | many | TGTGCCAGCAGTTCCCCGGGCCTCTCAGAGACCCAGTACTTC | CASSSPGLSETQYF
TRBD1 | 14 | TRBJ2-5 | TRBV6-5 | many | TGTGCCAGTCCCAAGAGGGACAGACAAGAGACCCAGTACTTC | CASPKRDRQETQYF
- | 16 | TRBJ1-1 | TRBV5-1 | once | TGCGCCAGCAGCCCCGAAACGGGGGAGGCGAGCACTGAAGCTTTCTTT | CASSPETGEASTEAFF
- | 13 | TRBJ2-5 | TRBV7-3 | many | TGTGCCAGCAGCCCGCGCGGGGCGGAGACCCAGTACTTC | CASSPRGAETQYF
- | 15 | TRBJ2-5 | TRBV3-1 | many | TGTGCCAGCAGCCAAGGGTTAACGGCCCAAGAGACCCAGTACTTC | CASSQGLTAQETQYF
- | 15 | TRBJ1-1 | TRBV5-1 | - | TGCGCCAGCAGCTTGACTGGGGCCCTGGGCTCTGAAGCTTTCTTT | CASSLTGALGSEAFF
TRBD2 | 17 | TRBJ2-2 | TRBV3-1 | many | TGTGCCAGCACCATGACTAGCGGGAGAGTATTTACCGGGGAGCTGTTTTTT | CASTMTSGRVFTGELFF
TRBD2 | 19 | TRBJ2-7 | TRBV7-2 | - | TGTGCCAGCAGCTTAGCGCAAGGGGGTGTTCGAGCGGGAGGACACGAGCAGTACTTC | CASSLAQGGVRAGGHEQYF
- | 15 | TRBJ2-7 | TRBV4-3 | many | TGCGCCAGCAGCCAAGATCCCGAAGGTGGCTACGAGCAGTACTTC | CASSQDPEGGYEQYF
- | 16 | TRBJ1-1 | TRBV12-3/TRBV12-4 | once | TGTGCCAGCAGTTACTCGATCGTGGTTAATCAACAAGGAGCTTTCTTT | CASSYSIVVNQQGAFF
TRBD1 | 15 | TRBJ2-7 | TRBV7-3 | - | TGTGCCAGCAGCCCCGGACAGGGGGCTGGCTACGAGCAGTACTTC | CASSPGQGAGYEQYF
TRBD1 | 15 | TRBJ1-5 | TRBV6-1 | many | TGTGCCAGCAGTGAAGTGGACAGGGCAAATCAGCCCCAGCATTTT | CASSEVDRANQPQHF
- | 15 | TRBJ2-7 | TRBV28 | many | TGTGCCAGCAGTGTCGCGGGGCGGCCCCCCTACGAGCAGTACTTC | CASSVAGRPPYEQYF
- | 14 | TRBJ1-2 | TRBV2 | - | TGTGCCAGCAGTTTGGTGGTTGTGAACTATGGCTACACCTTC | CASSLVVVNYGYTF
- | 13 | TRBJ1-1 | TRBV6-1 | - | TGTGCCAGTAGTACGGGGAAGAAAACTGAAGCTTTCTTT | CASSTGKKTEAFF
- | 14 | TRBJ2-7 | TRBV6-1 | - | TGTGCCACCAGACAACGCGACTACCTCTACGAGCAGTACTTC | CATRQRDYLYEQYF
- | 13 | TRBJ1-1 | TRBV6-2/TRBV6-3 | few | TGTGCCAGCAGTTACTCGGTGGGGCAGGAAGCTTTCTTT | CASSYSVGQEAFF
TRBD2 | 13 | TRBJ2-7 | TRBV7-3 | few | TGTGCCAGCAGCCAGGGACTAGACTACGAGCAGTACTTC | CASSQGLDYEQYF
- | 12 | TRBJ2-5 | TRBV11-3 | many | TGTGCCAGCAGCTTAGTACGAGAGACCCAGTACTTC | CASSLVRETQYF
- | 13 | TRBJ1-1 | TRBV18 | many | TGTGCCAGCTCACCACCTGTCAGCCAGGAAGCTTTCTTT | CASSPPVSQEAFF
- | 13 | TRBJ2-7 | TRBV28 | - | TGTGCCAGCAGACAACAGGGAACCTACGAGCAGTACTTC | CASRQQGTYEQYF
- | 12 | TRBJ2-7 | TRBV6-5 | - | TGTGCCAGCACTTGGAGCCGGGACGAGCAGTACTTC | CASTWSRDEQYF
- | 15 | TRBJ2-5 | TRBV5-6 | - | TGTGCCAGCAGCTTGGACAGGTGGGCTGGGGAGACCCAGTACTTC | CASSLDRWAGETQYF
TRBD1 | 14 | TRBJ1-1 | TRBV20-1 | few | TGCAGTGCTCCCGACAGGGATATGAACACTGAAGCTTTCTTT | CSAPDRDMNTEAFF
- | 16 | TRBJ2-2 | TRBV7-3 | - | TGTGCCAGCAGTTTCTCCCCAGGACTCCGAACCGGGGAGCTGTTTTTT | CASSFSPGLRTGELFF
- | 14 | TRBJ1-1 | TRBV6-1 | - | TGTGCCGGACGCCCAGGAGGGGTGGGCACTGAAGCTTTCTTT | CAGRPGGVGTEAFF